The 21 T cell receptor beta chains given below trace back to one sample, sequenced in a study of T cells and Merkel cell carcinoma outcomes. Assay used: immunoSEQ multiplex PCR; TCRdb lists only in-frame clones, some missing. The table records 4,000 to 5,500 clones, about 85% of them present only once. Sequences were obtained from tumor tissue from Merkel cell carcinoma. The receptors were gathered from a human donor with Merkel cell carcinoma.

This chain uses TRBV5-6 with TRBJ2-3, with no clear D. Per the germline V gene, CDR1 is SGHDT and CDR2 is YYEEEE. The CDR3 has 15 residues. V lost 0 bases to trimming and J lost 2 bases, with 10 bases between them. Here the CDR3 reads CASSLVALPTDTQYF. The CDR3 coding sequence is TGTGCCAGCAGCTTGGTGGCCCTACCCACAGATACGCAGTATTTT.

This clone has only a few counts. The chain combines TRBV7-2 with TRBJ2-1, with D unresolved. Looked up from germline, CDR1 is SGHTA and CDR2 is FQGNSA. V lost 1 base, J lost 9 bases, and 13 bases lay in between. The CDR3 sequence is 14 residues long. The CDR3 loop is CASSLVRDSGEQFF. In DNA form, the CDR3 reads TGTGCCAGCAGCTTAGTAAGGGATTCGGGTGAGCAGTTCTTC.

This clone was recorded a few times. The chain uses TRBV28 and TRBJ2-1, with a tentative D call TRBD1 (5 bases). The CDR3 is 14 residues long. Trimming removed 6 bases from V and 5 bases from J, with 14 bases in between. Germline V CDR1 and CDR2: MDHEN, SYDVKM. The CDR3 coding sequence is TGTGCCAGCAGGTCGGTGGGGCGAAACAATGAGCAGTTCTTC. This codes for CASRSVGRNNEQFF.

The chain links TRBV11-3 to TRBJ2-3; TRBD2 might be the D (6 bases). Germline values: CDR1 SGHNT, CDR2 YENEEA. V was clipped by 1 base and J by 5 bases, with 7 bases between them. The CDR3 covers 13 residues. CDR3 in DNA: TGTGCCAGCAGCTTAGTGGGGGGAGATACGCAGTATTTT. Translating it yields CASSLVGGDTQYF.

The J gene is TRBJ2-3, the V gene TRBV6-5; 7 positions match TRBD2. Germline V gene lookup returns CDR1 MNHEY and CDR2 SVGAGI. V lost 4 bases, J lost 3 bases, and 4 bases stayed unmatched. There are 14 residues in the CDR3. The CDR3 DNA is TGTGCCAGCAGTTCGACTAGCAGGACAGATACGCAGTATTTT. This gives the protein CASSSTSRTDTQYF.

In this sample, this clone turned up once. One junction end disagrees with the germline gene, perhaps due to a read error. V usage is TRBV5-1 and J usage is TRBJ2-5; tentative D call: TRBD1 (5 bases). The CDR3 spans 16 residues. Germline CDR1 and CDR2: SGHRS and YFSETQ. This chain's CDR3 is CASSLFKGPSQEIQYF. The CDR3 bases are TGCGCCAGCAGCTTGTTTAAGGGGCCATCACAAGAGATCCAGTACTTC.

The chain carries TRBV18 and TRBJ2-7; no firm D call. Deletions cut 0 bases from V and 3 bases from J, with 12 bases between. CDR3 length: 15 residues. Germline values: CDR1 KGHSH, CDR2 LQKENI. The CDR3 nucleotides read TGTGCCAGCTCACCACCTGAAGGGTGGGGCTACGAGCAGTACTTC. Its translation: CASSPPEGWGYEQYF.

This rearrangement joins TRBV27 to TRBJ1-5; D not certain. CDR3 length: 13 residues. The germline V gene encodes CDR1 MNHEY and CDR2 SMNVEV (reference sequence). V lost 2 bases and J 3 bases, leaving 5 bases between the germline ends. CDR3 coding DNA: TGTGCCAGCAGTTTAGGCTACAATCAGCCCCAGCATTTT. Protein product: CASSLGYNQPQHF.

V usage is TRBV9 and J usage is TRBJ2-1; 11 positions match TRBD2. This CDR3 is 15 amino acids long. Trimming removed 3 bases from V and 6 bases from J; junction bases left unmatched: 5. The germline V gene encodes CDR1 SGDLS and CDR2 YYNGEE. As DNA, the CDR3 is TGTGCCAGCAGCGACGCTAGCGGGGGGAGCAATGAGCAGTTCTTC. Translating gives CASSDASGGSNEQFF.

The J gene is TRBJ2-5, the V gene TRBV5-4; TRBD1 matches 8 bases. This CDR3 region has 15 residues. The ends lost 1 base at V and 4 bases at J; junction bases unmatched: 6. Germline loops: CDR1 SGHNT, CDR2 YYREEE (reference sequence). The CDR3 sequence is CASSLPDRVGETQYF. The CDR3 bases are TGTGCCAGCAGCTTGCCGGACAGGGTAGGAGAGACCCAGTACTTC.

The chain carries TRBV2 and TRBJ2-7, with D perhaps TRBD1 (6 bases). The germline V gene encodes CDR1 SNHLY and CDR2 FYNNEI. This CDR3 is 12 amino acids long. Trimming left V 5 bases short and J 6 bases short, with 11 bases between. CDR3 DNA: TGTGCCAGCAGTATACAGGGTCGCGAGCAGTACTTC. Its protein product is CASSIQGREQYF.

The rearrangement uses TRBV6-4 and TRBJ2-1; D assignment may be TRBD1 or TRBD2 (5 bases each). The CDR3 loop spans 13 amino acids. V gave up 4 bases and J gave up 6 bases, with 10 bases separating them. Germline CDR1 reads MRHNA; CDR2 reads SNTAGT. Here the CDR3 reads CASSAGLSNEQFF. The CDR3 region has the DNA TGTGCCAGCAGTGCGGGGCTCAGCAATGAGCAGTTCTTC.

The CDR3 coding sequence is TGTGCCAGCCGGGACACCTTTTATGGCTACACCTTC. This encodes CASRDTFYGYTF. The chain links TRBV28 to TRBJ1-2; TRBD1 might be the D (6 bases). CDR3 size: 12 residues. V lost 8 bases to trimming and J lost 5 bases, with 12 bases between them. Germline CDR1 and CDR2: MDHEN and SYDVKM.

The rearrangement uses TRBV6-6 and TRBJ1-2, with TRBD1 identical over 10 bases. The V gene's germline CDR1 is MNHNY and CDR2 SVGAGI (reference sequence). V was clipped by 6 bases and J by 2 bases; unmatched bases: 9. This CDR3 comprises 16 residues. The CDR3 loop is CASRSPRDRGNYGYTF. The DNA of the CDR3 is TGTGCCAGCAGATCCCCCCGGGACAGGGGAAACTATGGCTACACCTTC.

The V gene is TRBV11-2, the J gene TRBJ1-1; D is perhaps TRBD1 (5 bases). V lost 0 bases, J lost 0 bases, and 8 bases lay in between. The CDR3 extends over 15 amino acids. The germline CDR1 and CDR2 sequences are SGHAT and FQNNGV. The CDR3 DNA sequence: TGTGCCAGCAGCTTAGAGGGGCACCTGAACACTGAAGCTTTCTTT. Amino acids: CASSLEGHLNTEAFF.

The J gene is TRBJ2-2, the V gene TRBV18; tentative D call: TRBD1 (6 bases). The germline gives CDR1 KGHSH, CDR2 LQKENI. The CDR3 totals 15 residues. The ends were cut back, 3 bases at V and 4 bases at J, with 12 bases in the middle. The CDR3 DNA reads TGTGCCAGCTCACCGTGGGACAAAAGCACCGGGGAGCTGTTTTTT. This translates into CASSPWDKSTGELFF.

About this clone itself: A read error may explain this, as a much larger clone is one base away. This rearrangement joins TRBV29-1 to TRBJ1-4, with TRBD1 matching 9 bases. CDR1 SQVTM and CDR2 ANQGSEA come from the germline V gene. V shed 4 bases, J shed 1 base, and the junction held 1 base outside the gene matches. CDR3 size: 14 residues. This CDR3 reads CSVGTGETNEKLFF. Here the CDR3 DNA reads TGCAGCGTTGGGACAGGGGAAACTAATGAAAAACTGTTTTTT.

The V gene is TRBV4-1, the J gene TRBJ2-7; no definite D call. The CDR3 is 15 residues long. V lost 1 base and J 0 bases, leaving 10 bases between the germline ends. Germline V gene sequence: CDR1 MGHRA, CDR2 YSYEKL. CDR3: CASSQVRFRSYEQYF. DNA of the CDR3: TGCGCCAGCAGCCAAGTTAGGTTCCGCTCCTACGAGCAGTACTTC.

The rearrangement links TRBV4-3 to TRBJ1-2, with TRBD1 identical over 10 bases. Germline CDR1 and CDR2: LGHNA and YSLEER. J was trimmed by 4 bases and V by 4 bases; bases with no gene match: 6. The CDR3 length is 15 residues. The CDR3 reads CASSPLTGGGYGYTF. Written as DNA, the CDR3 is TGCGCCAGCAGCCCATTGACAGGGGGCGGCTATGGCTACACCTTC.

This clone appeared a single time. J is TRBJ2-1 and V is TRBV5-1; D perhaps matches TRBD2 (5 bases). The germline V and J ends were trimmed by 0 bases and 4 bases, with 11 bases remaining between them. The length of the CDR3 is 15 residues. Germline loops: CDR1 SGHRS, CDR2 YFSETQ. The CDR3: CASSLEAVSYNEQFF. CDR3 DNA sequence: TGCGCCAGCAGCTTGGAAGCGGTGAGTTACAATGAGCAGTTCTTC.

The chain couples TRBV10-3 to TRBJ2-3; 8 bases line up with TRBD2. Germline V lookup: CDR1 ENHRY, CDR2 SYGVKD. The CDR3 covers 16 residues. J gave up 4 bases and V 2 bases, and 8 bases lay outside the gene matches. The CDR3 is CAISETNGAGADTQYF. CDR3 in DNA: TGTGCCATCAGTGAGACGAACGGAGCGGGGGCAGATACGCAGTATTTT.